This TCR beta chain stems from a study of blood T cells in healthy people across ages. The use of a sample-barcoded 5' primer and a J-beta primer mix characterized a second PCR of about 6 to 12 cycles. Each cDNA molecule, via a template-switch adaptor with 12 random nucleotides, was tagged. TCRdb reprocessed the 5' RACE reads with MiXCR, giving one entry per CDR3 protein. The sample lists fewer than 900,000 distinct CDR3 sequences; around 40% were seen once. CDR3 length: 15 residues. V was shortened by 5 bases and J by 1 base, with 14 bases between the two germline ends. Germline assignment: CDR1 SGHTA and CDR2 FQGNSA.

This receptor was obtained from a woman aged 60-70 years in good health. The sample comprised blood. V is TRBV7-2 and J is TRBJ1-1; tentatively, D is TRBD1 (6 bases). For the CDR3, the DNA is TGTGCCAGCAGCATACAGGGTCATGGGAACACTGAAGCTTTCTTT. It specifies CASSIQGHGNTEAFF.